Below are 32 T cell receptor beta chains sequenced from a single sample in a study of cytomegalovirus exposure and HLA in healthy donors. The PCR ran on 60 Vbeta and 13 Jbeta primers. Using immunoSEQ multiplex PCR, the repertoire was profiled, and TCRdb retains in-frame clones only, with some absent. The table has roughly 180,000 clones, about three quarters seen once; the top ten hold roughly 0.82%. Input material: PBMCs. The origin of the receptors is a female donor in good health and CMV-seronegative.

The rearrangement joins TRBV4-3 to TRBJ2-3, with TRBD2 identical over 8 bases. The ends lost 0 bases at V and 10 bases at J; junction bases unmatched: 9. The CDR3 length is 15 residues. Germline V gene lookup returns CDR1 LGHNA and CDR2 YSLEER. The CDR3 bases are TGCGCCAGCAGCCAAGAAATGGAGGGACTAGGGTCGCAGTATTTT. Its translation: CASSQEMEGLGSQYF.

The gene calls are TRBV2 and TRBJ1-2; D might be TRBD1 (5 bases). The ends were cut back, 2 bases at V and 6 bases at J, with 13 bases in the middle. The CDR3 spans 14 residues. Germline V lookup: CDR1 SNHLY, CDR2 FYNNEI. The DNA of the CDR3 is TGTGCCAGCAGTGAAAGCCTCAGGGTGGATGGCTACACCTTC. This gives the protein CASSESLRVDGYTF. The variable domain in full, with the rest retrieved from reference TRBV2 and TRBJ1-2, is EPEVTQTPSHQVTQMGQEVILRCVPISNHLYFYWYRQILGQKVEFLVSFYNNEISEKSEIFDDQFSVERPDGSNFTLKIRSTKLEDSAMYFCASSESLRVDGYTFGSGTRLTVV.

J is TRBJ1-1 and V is TRBV6-5; weak D call: TRBD1 (6 bases). Trimming removed 3 bases at V and 8 bases at J, with 7 bases between. Per the germline V gene, CDR1 is MNHEY and CDR2 is SVGAGI. The CDR3 loop spans 11 amino acids. The CDR3 nucleotides are TGTGCCAGCAGTTATGGGACAGAAGCTTTCTTT. Translation gives CASSYGTEAFF.

This clone was seen just once. This sequence joins TRBV18 and TRBJ1-1; D unclear. The CDR3 has 12 amino acids. From germline, CDR1 is KGHSH and CDR2 LQKENI. With 3 bases removed from V and 4 bases from J, the gap between germline ends came to 6 bases. CDR3 loop: CASSPSVTEAFF. CDR3 DNA: TGTGCCAGCTCACCGTCGGTCACTGAAGCTTTCTTT.

The gene calls are TRBV27 and TRBJ2-7; a weak D match, TRBD2 (5 bases). Germline V gene sequence: CDR1 MNHEY, CDR2 SMNVEV (reference sequence). The CDR3 totals 13 residues. The V gene lost 2 bases and the J gene lost 2 bases, with 7 bases spanning the gap. The CDR3 region has the DNA TGTGCCAGCAGTTTAAACGGGGCCTACGAGCAGTACTTC. It encodes CASSLNGAYEQYF.

The rearrangement links TRBV4-1 to TRBJ1-4, with a tentative D call TRBD1 (6 bases). Trimming took off 0 bases at V and 7 bases at J, with 12 bases between the two ends. This CDR3 comprises 15 residues. Looked up from germline, CDR1 is MGHRA and CDR2 is YSYEKL. In DNA form, the CDR3 reads TGCGCCAGCAGCCAAGAAACAGGGTTCGGTGAAAAACTGTTTTTT. It specifies CASSQETGFGEKLFF.

V gene TRBV28 combines with J gene TRBJ1-5; the D is unclear. V shed 5 bases and J shed 2 bases, with 10 bases lying between them. Per germline, CDR1 MDHEN and CDR2 SYDVKM. The CDR3 is 14 residues long. The CDR3 region has the DNA TGTGCCAGCAGTCTAGGAATGGGCAATCAGCCCCAGCATTTT. This translates into CASSLGMGNQPQHF.

This clone was recorded a few times. CDR3 sequence reads: CASSYSTGVDYGYTF. The CDR3 DNA reads TGTGCCAGCAGTTACTCGACAGGGGTGGACTATGGCTACACCTTC. The V gene is TRBV6-5, the J gene TRBJ1-2; 8 nucleotides match TRBD1. The trim removed 0 bases at V and 3 bases at J, leaving 3 bases unmatched. Germline V CDR1 and CDR2: MNHEY, SVGAGI. The CDR3 is 15 residues long.

J is TRBJ2-5 and V is TRBV11-3, with 9 bases matching TRBD2. CDR1 is SGHNT, CDR2 YENEEA, per germline. With V trimmed by 4 bases and J by 4 bases, 7 bases remained unmatched. This CDR3 region has 15 residues. The CDR3 region is CASSSGGGAGETQYF. The CDR3, as DNA: TGTGCCAGCAGCTCGGGCGGGGGGGCCGGAGAGACCCAGTACTTC.

This sequence joins TRBV19 and TRBJ2-5, with 11 positions matching TRBD2. This CDR3 comprises 17 residues. Unmatched junction bases numbered 12, after V lost 5 bases and J lost 4 bases. In germline, CDR1 is LNHDA, CDR2 SQIVND (reference sequence). The CDR3 spells CASSPGLAGLTGETQYF. The CDR3 coding sequence is TGTGCCAGTAGTCCAGGACTAGCGGGCCTTACTGGAGAGACCCAGTACTTC. Based on the CDR3 plus reference TRBV19 and TRBJ2-5, the full variable domain is DGGITQSPKYLFRKEGQNVTLSCEQNLNHDAMYWYRQDPGQGLRLIYYSQIVNDFQKGDIAEGYSVSREKKESFPLTVTSAQKNPTAFYLCASSPGLAGLTGETQYFGPGTRLLVL.

The rearrangement links TRBV11-2 to TRBJ1-5; D remains ambiguous. Per the germline V gene, CDR1 is SGHAT and CDR2 is FQNNGV. The CDR3 consists of 12 residues. The ends were cut back, 7 bases at V and 5 bases at J, with 9 bases in the middle. The CDR3 DNA reads TGTGCCAGCACCCTCGACTATCAGCCCCAGCATTTT. It is translated as CASTLDYQPQHF.

The genes are TRBV5-4 and TRBJ2-7; 8 bases are shared with TRBD1. Trimming removed 0 bases from V and 3 bases from J; junction bases left unmatched: 5. Germline CDR1 SGHNT, CDR2 YYREEE (reference sequence). This CDR3 contains 15 residues. The chain's CDR3 is CASSLATGADYEQYF. Here the CDR3 DNA reads TGTGCCAGCAGCTTGGCGACAGGGGCTGACTACGAGCAGTACTTC.

This chain links TRBV4-1 with TRBJ1-2; 12 nucleotides align to TRBD1. CDR1 is MGHRA, CDR2 YSYEKL, per germline. The V gene end was trimmed by 2 bases and the J gene end by 8 bases; junction bases not matched to a gene: 6. The CDR3 loop spans 15 amino acids. Written as DNA, the CDR3 is TGCGCCAGCAGCCAAACGGGACAGGGGGCCTGGGGCTACACCTTC. As protein: CASSQTGQGAWGYTF.

This rearrangement joins TRBV11-3 to TRBJ2-1, with 7 bases matching TRBD1. Trimming removed 4 bases from V and 7 bases from J; junction bases left unmatched: 7. The CDR3 consists of 14 residues. Germline V gives CDR1 SGHNT, CDR2 YENEEA. CDR3 amino acids: CASSSDRVANEQFF. The CDR3 bases are TGTGCCAGCAGCTCCGACAGGGTTGCGAATGAGCAGTTCTTC.

This clone was detected once. The genes are TRBV6-6 and TRBJ2-5; TRBD2 is a possible D gene (6 bases). V was pared by 6 bases and J by 2 bases, with 16 bases between. The germline V gene encodes CDR1 MNHNY and CDR2 SVGAGI (reference sequence). CDR3 length equals 15 residues. This CDR3 is CASSHQTGEQETQYF. The CDR3 coding sequence is TGTGCCAGCAGCCATCAAACGGGGGAACAAGAGACCCAGTACTTC.

The rearrangement uses TRBV7-3 and TRBJ2-2, with 8 bases lining up with TRBD1. Per germline, CDR1 SGHTA and CDR2 FQGTGA. The CDR3 consists of 19 residues. Trimming took 1 base from V and 6 from J; bases not matched to a gene: 16. The CDR3 sequence: CASSLIPPTVRGRPGELFF. Here the CDR3 DNA reads TGTGCCAGCAGCTTAATACCCCCGACGGTCAGGGGGCGGCCCGGGGAGCTGTTTTTT.

The chain couples TRBV7-3 to TRBJ2-5; TRBD1 might be the D (5 bases). In germline, CDR1 is SGHTA, CDR2 FQGTGA. The CDR3 is 13 amino acids. V shed 3 bases and J shed 5 bases, with 10 bases lying between them. The CDR3 loop is CASSFVSGETQYF. As DNA, the CDR3 is TGTGCCAGCAGCTTCGTGTCAGGGGAGACCCAGTACTTC.

V is TRBV7-2 and J is TRBJ1-1; D remains ambiguous. Germline V gene sequence: CDR1 SGHTA, CDR2 FQGNSA. Trimming removed 5 bases at V and 7 bases at J, with 8 bases between. The CDR3 is 11 residues long. This CDR3 reads CASSPSLEAFF. CDR3 nucleotide sequence: TGTGCCAGCAGCCCCTCCCTTGAAGCTTTCTTT.

The chain has TRBV5-6 and TRBJ2-7; D is perhaps TRBD1 (6 bases). Trimming shortened V by 1 base and J by 8 bases, and 10 bases separated the two germline ends. CDR1 is SGHDT and CDR2 is YYEEEE in the germline V gene. This CDR3 comprises 12 residues. The CDR3, as DNA: TGTGCCAGCAGCTTGCTTCAGGGGAAGCAGTACTTC. As protein: CASSLLQGKQYF.

The CDR3 DNA reads as TGCAGCGTTGAAGTGGGGCCTCCGACGAACTACAATGAGCAGTTCTTC. Its protein is CSVEVGPPTNYNEQFF. The rearrangement joins TRBV29-1 to TRBJ2-1, with D possibly TRBD1 on 5 matching bases. Trimming took off 1 base at V and 3 bases at J, with 16 bases between the two ends. Germline V gene sequence: CDR1 SQVTM, CDR2 ANQGSEA. This CDR3 spans 16 amino acids.

This clone was observed a few times. The V gene is TRBV4-1, the J gene TRBJ2-3, with 9 bases fitting TRBD2. Germline CDR1 reads MGHRA; CDR2 reads YSYEKL. The CDR3 is 17 amino acids. Trimming took 1 base from V and 9 from J; bases not matched to a gene: 14. The CDR3 is CASSQVERGAGSDTQYF. The CDR3 DNA reads as TGCGCCAGCAGCCAAGTTGAGCGGGGGGCGGGATCGGACACGCAGTATTTT.

This clone came up a few times. The CDR3 is CAISWTSGPYNEQFF. CDR3 DNA sequence: TGTGCCATCAGTTGGACTAGCGGGCCCTACAATGAGCAGTTCTTC. The chain recombines TRBV10-3 with TRBJ2-1, with 11 positions matching TRBD2. V lost 5 bases to trimming and J lost 2 bases; unmatched junction nucleotides: 2. The CDR3 spans 15 residues. Germline CDR1 is ENHRY and CDR2 is SYGVKD.

This clone occurred a few times. The chain carries TRBV29-1 and TRBJ1-2; possible D gene TRBD1, 6 bases. The V gene's germline CDR1 is SQVTM and CDR2 ANQGSEA. The CDR3 has 15 residues. Between the trimmed V and J ends, which lost 4 bases and 0 bases, there was a span of 15 bases. CDR3 region: CSVAGALLANYGYTF. The CDR3 DNA sequence: TGCAGCGTTGCAGGGGCTCTGCTGGCTAACTATGGCTACACCTTC.

The V gene is TRBV10-3, the J gene TRBJ2-7, with 7 bases aligning to TRBD2. The V segment lost 6 bases and the J segment 5 bases; nucleotides outside the gene matches: 1. In germline, CDR1 is ENHRY, CDR2 SYGVKD. The CDR3 is made up of 11 amino acids. CDR3 region: CAISREDEQYF. The CDR3 DNA sequence: TGTGCCATCAGCCGGGAGGACGAGCAGTACTTC.

The chain carries TRBV7-2 and TRBJ2-4, with a weak D call TRBD2 (6 bases). V was trimmed by 1 base and J by 0 bases, leaving 10 bases between them. The length of the CDR3 is 16 residues. CDR1 is SGHTA, CDR2 FQGNSA, per germline. The CDR3 sequence: CASSLDAGIAKNIQYF. Written as DNA, the CDR3 is TGTGCCAGCAGCTTAGACGCGGGGATAGCCAAAAACATTCAGTACTTC.

A single count supports this clone. J is TRBJ2-3 and V is TRBV19, with D possibly TRBD1 on 6 matching bases. The ends were cut back, 5 bases at V and 4 bases at J, with 13 bases in the middle. The CDR3 is made up of 14 amino acids. Germline V gene sequence: CDR1 LNHDA, CDR2 SQIVND (reference sequence). CDR3 sequence: CASSLGTMADTQYF. Here the CDR3 DNA reads TGTGCCAGTAGTCTCGGGACAATGGCAGATACGCAGTATTTT.

This clone was counted once. The chain employs TRBV7-6 and TRBJ1-2; 7 bases align to TRBD1. CDR1 SGHVS and CDR2 FNYEAQ come from the germline V gene. Losses at the gene ends were 2 bases for V and 4 bases for J; bases not matched to a gene: 4. The CDR3 is 14 amino acids. CDR3 DNA sequence: TGTGCCAGCAGCTTAAGTCCAGGGGGCTATGGCTACACCTTC. It encodes CASSLSPGGYGYTF.

This chain links TRBV18 with TRBJ1-5; TRBD1 matches at 7 bases. The germline V gene encodes CDR1 KGHSH and CDR2 LQKENI. The CDR3 contains 14 residues. V was clipped by 2 bases and J by 7 bases; unmatched bases: 5. The CDR3 nucleotides read TGTGCCAGCTCACCAAGCAGGGGACAGCAGCCCCAGCATTTT. Translating gives CASSPSRGQQPQHF.

V usage is TRBV9 and J usage is TRBJ1-1; the match to TRBD1 covers 8 bases. The junction had 5 bases not matched to a gene; V was cut back by 3 bases and J by 4 bases. The CDR3 loop spans 14 amino acids. Germline V gives CDR1 SGDLS, CDR2 YYNGEE. This CDR3 is CASSALTGGTEAFF. The CDR3 nucleotides read TGTGCCAGCAGCGCCCTTACAGGGGGCACTGAAGCTTTCTTT.

This sequence joins TRBV7-2 and TRBJ2-1, with 14 bases fitting TRBD2. J lost 7 bases, V lost 6 bases, and 2 bases had no gene match. The germline gives CDR1 SGHTA, CDR2 FQGNSA. This CDR3 is built from 14 residues. The CDR3 protein is CASRTSGGANEQFF. In nucleotides, the CDR3 is TGTGCCAGCAGGACTAGCGGGGGGGCGAATGAGCAGTTCTTC. The full variable domain, its missing parts supplied by reference TRBV7-2 and TRBJ2-1, is GAGVSQSPSNKVTEKGKDVELRCDPISGHTALYWYRQSLGQGLEFLIYFQGNSAPDKSGLPSDRFSAERTGGSVSTLTIQRTQQEDSAVYLCASRTSGGANEQFFGPGTRLTVL.

This clone has just a few counts. J is TRBJ2-1 and V is TRBV4-3; 7 nucleotides agree with TRBD2. Trimming at V came to 1 base and at J to 7 bases, leaving 10 bases not matched to a gene. The germline gives CDR1 LGHNA, CDR2 YSLEER. The CDR3 spans 16 residues. In nucleotides, the CDR3 is TGCGCCAGCAGCCAAGGGGGGAGGGCCTGGGGGAATGAGCAGTTCTTC. It yields the protein CASSQGGRAWGNEQFF.

The chain couples TRBV30 to TRBJ2-1; TRBD2 matches at 10 bases. This CDR3 contains 12 residues. Looked up from germline, CDR1 is GTSNPN and CDR2 is SVGIG (reference sequence). V lost 7 bases to trimming and J lost 8 bases; unmatched junction nucleotides: 5. CDR3 bases: TGTGCCTATAAGCGGGAGGGCCATGAGCAGTTCTTC. This sequence encodes CAYKREGHEQFF. The whole variable domain, filled in from reference TRBV30 and TRBJ2-1, reads SQTIHQWPATLVQPVGSPLSLECTVEGTSNPNLYWYRQAAGRGLQLLFYSVGIGQISSEVPQNLSASRPQDRQFILSSKKLLLSDSGFYLCAYKREGHEQFFGPGTRLTVL.